This record looks at one T cell receptor (beta chain) sequence and its context. The data were obtained in a study of shared clonotypes between healthy human individuals. In the authors' methods: Junction-only sequences without quality scores were provided by ImmunoSEQ, so filtering was different. Clones were sequenced by immunoSEQ multiplex PCR, and TCRdb holds only the in-frame ones, with some missing. That table gives V, J and clone size, and the DNA gave D and trimming. This table has about 2.1 million clones, around 95% appearing once. Naive CD8 cells lacked CD45RO and underwent positive selection for CCR7, leaving out terminally differentiated effector memory CD45RA+ cells. Germline assignment: CDR1 SNHLY and CDR2 FYNNEI. The CDR3 runs to 15 residues. The V end lost 2 bases, the J end lost 0 bases, and 11 bases lay between the germline ends.

Specimen: naive CD8+ T cells from PBMCs. V and J are TRBV2 and TRBJ2-7; D is possibly TRBD2 (5 bases). The clonotype originates from a man between 18 and 29 years old in good health. Some clones in this sample may be carry-over from other donors' samples. The CDR3, as DNA: TGTGCCAGCAGTGAAAGGTTAGAGGGCTCCTACGAGCAGTACTTC. Protein sequence: CASSERLEGSYEQYF.